The 23 T cell receptor beta chains presented below share a single source sample, sequenced in a study of T cells in Graves' hyperthyroidism and ophthalmopathy. Authors of the study amplified TCR beta CDR3 regions from RNA transcripts. RT-PCR in the first round (using the HTBI primer set) targeted the TCR CDR3. TCRdb used MiXCR to reprocess the multiplex PCR reads, holding one entry per CDR3 protein. The data hold hundreds of thousands of distinct CDR3 sequences, with under 15% observed a single time. Sample: blood. These receptor sequences come from a middle-aged woman with Graves' ophthalmopathy.

This clonotype was seen repeatedly, ten times or more. The rearrangement joins TRBV6-4 to TRBJ2-2, with D unclear. The germline V and J ends were trimmed by 2 bases and 3 bases, with 4 bases remaining between them. Germline V gene data show CDR1 as MRHNA and CDR2 as SNTAGT. This CDR3 comprises 13 residues. The CDR3 DNA sequence: TGTGCCAGCAGTGACAGGGACACCGGGGAGCTGTTTTTT. This codes for CASSDRDTGELFF.

The rearrangement joins TRBV4-3 to TRBJ1-2; tentative D call: TRBD1 (6 bases). Germline V lookup: CDR1 LGHNA, CDR2 YSLEER. Trimming stripped 1 base from V and 4 bases from J, with 7 bases between. The CDR3 runs to 13 residues. The CDR3 sequence is CASSQAQGYGYTF. For the CDR3, the DNA is TGCGCCAGCAGCCAAGCACAGGGCTATGGCTACACCTTC.

The rearrangement joins TRBV18 to TRBJ2-7, with unresolved D. Trimming took off 0 bases at V and 2 bases at J, with 8 bases between the two ends. CDR1 is KGHSH and CDR2 is LQKENI in the germline V gene. This CDR3 region has 14 residues. CDR3 sequence reads: CASSPPNGAYEQYF. The CDR3 nucleotides read TGTGCCAGCTCACCACCGAACGGAGCCTACGAGCAGTACTTC.

Ten or more counts support this clonotype. The chain combines TRBV2 with TRBJ1-1; 10 bases fit TRBD1. Germline V gene data show CDR1 as SNHLY and CDR2 as FYNNEI. V dropped 6 bases and J dropped 3; count of bases not matched to a gene: 4. The CDR3 sequence is 14 residues long. This chain's CDR3 is CASRGQGMDTEAFF. The CDR3 DNA follows: TGTGCCAGCAGGGGACAGGGGATGGACACTGAAGCTTTCTTT.

In its sample, this clonotype was seen once. The genes are TRBV27 and TRBJ2-7; unclear D gene. Trimming took 5 bases from V and 9 from J, leaving 20 bases between them. The CDR3 length is 14 residues. Per germline, CDR1 MNHEY and CDR2 SMNVEV (reference sequence). The CDR3 DNA reads TGTGCCAGCAGTATGTACGGACGAACTATTGGGCAGTACTTC. It is translated as CASSMYGRTIGQYF.

In its sample, this clonotype was seen many times. The chain has TRBV27 and TRBJ2-7; maybe TRBD2 (5 bases). Between the trimmed V and J ends, which lost 1 base and 7 bases, there was a span of 26 bases. There are 18 residues in the CDR3. Germline CDR1 reads MNHEY; CDR2 reads SMNVEV (reference sequence). The CDR3: CASSLFGYGYERPGEQYF. As DNA, the CDR3 is TGTGCCAGCAGTTTATTCGGCTACGGGTATGAGAGGCCGGGGGAGCAGTACTTC.

At least ten counts were recorded for this clonotype. This rearrangement joins TRBV12-3 or TRBV12-4 to TRBJ2-2; D not resolved. The length of the CDR3 is 20 residues. V gave up 1 base and J gave up 3 bases, with 24 bases separating them. CDR3 in amino acids: CASSLDLRAQRPLHTGELFF. CDR3 bases: TGTGCCAGCAGTTTAGACCTCCGGGCCCAACGGCCATTACACACCGGGGAGCTGTTTTTT.

The gene calls are TRBV7-2 and TRBJ2-7; either TRBD1 or TRBD2 may fit D (5 bases each). The CDR3 runs to 13 residues. Germline values: CDR1 SGHTA, CDR2 FQGNSA. V was shortened by 5 bases and J by 2 bases, with 10 bases between the two germline ends. The DNA for the CDR3 is TGTGCCAGCAGCACCCAGGGACCCTACGAGCAGTACTTC. Amino acid sequence: CASSTQGPYEQYF.

In its sample, this clonotype was seen many times. The CDR3 sequence: CAISDRGLGQPQHF. CDR3 coding DNA: TGTGCCATATCGGACAGGGGCTTAGGTCAGCCCCAGCATTTT. The chain recombines TRBV10-3 with TRBJ1-5, with TRBD1 matching over 9 bases. The CDR3 consists of 14 residues. V trimming: 9 bases; J trimming: 6 bases; junction bases outside the gene matches: 9. Germline V gives CDR1 ENHRY, CDR2 SYGVKD.

This clonotype showed up many times. DNA for the CDR3: TGTGCCACCAGCAGAGGCGGGGGGACAGACGAGACCCAGTACTTC. Protein sequence: CATSRGGGTDETQYF. The rearrangement links TRBV15 to TRBJ2-5, with D tentatively TRBD2 (8 bases). The CDR3 runs to 15 residues. The germline CDR1 and CDR2 sequences are LNHNV and YYDKDF (reference sequence). Trimming cost V 1 base and J 5 bases, with 14 bases left between them.

This clonotype was counted ten times or more. V is TRBV24-1 and J is TRBJ1-3, with no clear D. CDR3 length: 14 residues. From germline, CDR1 is KGHDR and CDR2 SFDVKD. The V end was cut by 3 bases, the J end by 4 bases, with 9 bases between. CDR3 amino acids: CATSDPTQGNTIYF. The CDR3 coding sequence is TGTGCCACCAGTGATCCGACACAGGGAAACACCATATATTTT.

The sample holds many counts of this clonotype. J is TRBJ1-5 and V is TRBV7-2; 8 bases agree with TRBD1. After removal of 5 bases from V and 6 bases from J, the junction contained 12 bases not matched to a gene. Germline lookup yields CDR1 SGHTA and CDR2 FQGNSA. CDR3 size: 16 residues. This CDR3 reads CASSRIPGGEGQPQHF. The CDR3 nucleotides read TGTGCCAGCAGCCGAATCCCAGGGGGCGAGGGTCAGCCCCAGCATTTT. Full variable domain (outside the CDR3, taken from reference TRBV7-2 and TRBJ1-5): GAGVSQSPSNKVTEKGKDVELRCDPISGHTALYWYRQSLGQGLEFLIYFQGNSAPDKSGLPSDRFSAERTGGSVSTLTIQRTQQEDSAVYLCASSRIPGGEGQPQHFGDGTRLSIL.

This clonotype was observed at least ten times. The chain links TRBV11-2 to TRBJ2-5; 10 nucleotides line up with TRBD1. The CDR3 length is 14 residues. Per the germline V gene, CDR1 is SGHAT and CDR2 is FQNNGV. V shed 5 bases and J 5 bases; nucleotides not matched to a gene: 5. Here the CDR3 DNA reads TGTGCCAGCAGCCAGACAGGGGGCCCTGAGACCCAGTACTTC. It is translated as CASSQTGGPETQYF.

This chain joins TRBV29-1 and TRBJ1-2, with no clear D. Deletions cut 4 bases from V and 3 bases from J, with 6 bases between. Germline V gene sequence: CDR1 SQVTM, CDR2 ANQGSEA. The CDR3 runs to 11 residues. Here the CDR3 reads CSVVRDYGYTF. CDR3 bases: TGCAGCGTTGTAAGGGACTATGGCTACACCTTC.

This clonotype showed up many times. The V gene is TRBV12-3 or TRBV12-4, the J gene TRBJ1-6; a weak D match, TRBD1 (6 bases). The CDR3 is 14 residues long. Deletions cut 7 bases from V and 6 bases from J, with 13 bases between. This CDR3 reads CASTLTGSNSPLHF. DNA of the CDR3: TGTGCCAGCACCCTCACAGGGTCTAATTCACCCCTCCACTTT.

There are many counts of this clonotype. The chain links TRBV5-1 to TRBJ2-7; D unclear. This CDR3 region has 16 residues. The germline V and J ends were trimmed by 0 bases and 3 bases, with 16 bases remaining between them. Germline CDR1 SGHRS, CDR2 YFSETQ. CDR3 loop: CASSLASLGIDYEQYF. For the CDR3, the DNA is TGCGCCAGCAGCTTGGCCAGCTTGGGCATTGACTACGAGCAGTACTTC.

There are many counts of this clonotype. This sequence joins TRBV28 and TRBJ2-7; TRBD2 is a possible D gene (6 bases). Trimming left V 3 bases short and J 6 bases short, with 21 bases between. Germline CDR1 reads MDHEN; CDR2 reads SYDVKM. This CDR3 is built from 16 residues. The CDR3 DNA sequence: TGTGCCAGCAGTTTTACAGGCCGGAGGGAGGTGGGCGAGCAGTACTTC. It translates to CASSFTGRREVGEQYF. Using reference TRBV28 and TRBJ2-7 for the parts outside the CDR3, the full variable domain is DVKVTQSSRYLVKRTGEKVFLECVQDMDHENMFWYRQDPGLGLRLIYFSYDVKMKEKGDIPEGYSVSREKKERFSLILESASTNQTSMYLCASSFTGRREVGEQYFGPGTRLTVT.

This clonotype has ten or more counts. This chain links TRBV2 with TRBJ2-1; D ambiguous. The CDR3 has 13 amino acids. The V gene's germline CDR1 is SNHLY and CDR2 FYNNEI. The V gene lost 10 bases and the J gene lost 6 bases, with 16 bases spanning the gap. The CDR3 loop reads CANQPPDLNEQFF. The CDR3 DNA is TGTGCCAATCAGCCCCCGGACCTCAATGAGCAGTTCTTC.

This clonotype came up many times. This chain uses TRBV12-3 or TRBV12-4 with TRBJ2-5, with a tentative D call TRBD1 (6 bases). Deletions cut 6 bases from V and 3 bases from J, with 11 bases between. The CDR3 runs 13 residues. The CDR3: CASSNNREETQYF. CDR3 DNA: TGTGCCAGCAGCAATAACAGGGAAGAGACCCAGTACTTC.

This clonotype was picked up many times. This rearrangement joins TRBV5-1 to TRBJ2-5, with 7 nucleotides matching TRBD1. This CDR3 has 14 amino acids. Germline CDR1 and CDR2: SGHRS and YFSETQ. The V segment lost 0 bases and the J segment 5 bases; nucleotides outside the gene matches: 4. CDR3 bases: TGCGCCAGCAGCTTGGAAGGGGGCTTGGAGACCCAGTACTTC. Residues: CASSLEGGLETQYF. Full variable domain (rest looked up from reference TRBV5-1 and TRBJ2-5): KAGVTQTPRYLIKTRGQQVTLSCSPISGHRSVSWYQQTPGQGLQFLFEYFSETQRNKGNFPGRFSGRQFSNSRSEMNVSTLELGDSALYLCASSLEGGLETQYFGPGTRLLVL.

This clonotype came up many times. The rearrangement uses TRBV11-2 and TRBJ2-7, with D possibly being TRBD2 (6 bases). Deletions cut 0 bases from V and 4 bases from J, with 10 bases between. Germline loops: CDR1 SGHAT, CDR2 FQNNGV. This CDR3 is built from 14 residues. This CDR3 is CASSLDAGRYEQYF. The CDR3 nucleotides read TGTGCCAGCAGCTTAGATGCGGGAAGGTACGAGCAGTACTTC.

This clonotype was counted many times. This sequence joins TRBV12-3 or TRBV12-4 and TRBJ1-5; D not resolved. Between the trimmed V and J ends, which lost 1 base and 5 bases, there was a span of 6 bases. The CDR3 sequence is 13 residues long. CDR3 nucleotides: TGTGCCAGCAGTTTAGAGTTCCATCAGCCCCAGCATTTT. Translating it yields CASSLEFHQPQHF.

This clonotype was counted a few times. The chain joins TRBV6-1 to TRBJ2-2; D remains unclear. V was shortened by 8 bases and J by 6 bases, with 7 bases between the two germline ends. Germline V gives CDR1 MNHNS, CDR2 SASEGT. There are 11 residues in the CDR3. The CDR3 sequence: CASGVSGELFF. In DNA, the CDR3 is TGTGCCAGCGGCGTTTCCGGGGAGCTGTTTTTT.